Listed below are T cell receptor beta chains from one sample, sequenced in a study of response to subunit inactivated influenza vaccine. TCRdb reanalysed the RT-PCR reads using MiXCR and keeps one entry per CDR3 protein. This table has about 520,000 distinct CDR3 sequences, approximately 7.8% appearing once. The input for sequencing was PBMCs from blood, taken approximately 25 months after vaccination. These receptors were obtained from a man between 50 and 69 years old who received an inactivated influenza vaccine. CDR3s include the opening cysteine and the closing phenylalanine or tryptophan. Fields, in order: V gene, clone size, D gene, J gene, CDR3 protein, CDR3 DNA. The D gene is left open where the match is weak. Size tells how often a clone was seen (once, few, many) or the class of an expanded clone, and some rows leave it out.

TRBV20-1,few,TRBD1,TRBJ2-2,CSARGPLANTGELFF,TGCAGTGCCAGGGGGCCCCTCGCGAACACCGGGGAGCTGTTTTTT
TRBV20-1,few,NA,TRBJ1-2,CSATGPGEGYGYTF,TGCAGTGCTACCGGACCAGGGGAAGGCTATGGCTACACCTTC
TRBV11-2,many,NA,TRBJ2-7,CASSGRTLGEQYF,TGTGCCAGCAGCGGACGGACCTTGGGGGAGCAGTACTTC
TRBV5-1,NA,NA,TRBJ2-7,CASSLVGGIPAYEQYF,TGCGCCAGCAGCTTGGTTGGGGGAATTCCGGCCTACGAGCAGTACTTC
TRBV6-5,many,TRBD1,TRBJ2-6,CASSYSRTGSGANVLTF,TGTGCCAGCAGTTACTCTAGGACAGGGTCTGGGGCCAACGTCCTGACTTTC
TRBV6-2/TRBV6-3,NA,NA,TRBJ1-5,CASSLGSPVNQPQHF,TGTGCCAGCAGTTTGGGGTCCCCGGTAAATCAGCCCCAGCATTTT
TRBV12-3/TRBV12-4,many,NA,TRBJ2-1,CASTGNDEQFF,TGTGCCAGCACTGGGAACGATGAGCAGTTCTTC
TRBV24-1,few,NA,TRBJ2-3,CATATEASTDTQYF,TGTGCCACGGCAACAGAAGCTAGCACAGATACGCAGTATTTT
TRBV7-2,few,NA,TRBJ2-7,CASSAGLGVRQYF,TGTGCCAGCAGCGCGGGACTGGGGGTTCGGCAGTACTTC
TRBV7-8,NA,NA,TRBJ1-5,CASSLLSGNQPQHF,TGTGCCAGCAGCCTTCTTTCGGGAAATCAGCCCCAGCATTTT
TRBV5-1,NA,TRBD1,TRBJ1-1,CASSLDGTGGTEAFF,TGCGCCAGCAGCTTGGATGGGACAGGGGGCACTGAAGCTTTCTTT
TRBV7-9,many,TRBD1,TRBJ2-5,CASSERTGGTRETQYF,TGTGCCAGCAGCGAAAGGACAGGGGGTACACGAGAGACCCAGTACTTC
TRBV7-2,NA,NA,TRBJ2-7,CASSQSRQSYEQYF,TGTGCCAGCAGCCAATCACGACAGTCCTACGAGCAGTACTTC
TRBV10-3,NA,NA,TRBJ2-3,CAISDSVGTDTQYF,TGTGCCATCAGTGATAGTGTGGGCACAGATACGCAGTATTTT
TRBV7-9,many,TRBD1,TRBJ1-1,CASSLVTGENTEAFF,TGTGCCAGCAGCTTAGTAACAGGGGAGAACACTGAAGCTTTCTTT
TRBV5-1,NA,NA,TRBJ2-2,CASSPMGANTGELFF,TGCGCCAGCAGCCCGATGGGCGCGAACACCGGGGAGCTGTTTTTT
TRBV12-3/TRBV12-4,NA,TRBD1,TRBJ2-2,CASSLGQGAWDGELFF,TGTGCCAGCAGTTTGGGACAGGGGGCTTGGGACGGGGAGCTGTTTTTT
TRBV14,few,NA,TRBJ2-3,CASSPRVGSTDTQYF,TGTGCCAGCAGCCCCAGGGTTGGTAGCACAGATACGCAGTATTTT
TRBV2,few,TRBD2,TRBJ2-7,CASSARAGGVHEQYF,TGTGCCAGCAGCGCAAGAGCGGGAGGAGTCCACGAGCAGTACTTC
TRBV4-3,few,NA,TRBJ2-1,CASSQENWPFEEQFF,TGCGCCAGCAGCCAAGAAAACTGGCCGTTTGAAGAGCAGTTCTTC
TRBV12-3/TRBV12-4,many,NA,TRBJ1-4,CASSLHQGTGKLFF,TGTGCCAGCAGTTTGCATCAGGGTACGGGAAAACTGTTTTTT
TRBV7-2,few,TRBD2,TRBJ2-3,CASSPRLADSTDTQYF,TGTGCCAGCAGCCCAAGACTAGCGGATAGCACAGATACGCAGTATTTT
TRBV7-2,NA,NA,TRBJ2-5,CASSYSKGTQETQYF,TGTGCCAGCAGCTATAGCAAGGGGACCCAAGAGACCCAGTACTTC